Each of the 22 T cell receptor beta chains below was sequenced from the same sample in a study of breast tumors, draining lymph nodes, adjacent tissues. TCRdb re-called the multiplex PCR reads with MiXCR, one entry per CDR3 protein. The sample carries about 200,000 distinct CDR3 sequences, approximately 31% recorded once. The lymph nodes were axillary draining lymph nodes from breast cancer patients. Sequencing was performed on axillary lymph node tissue. Receptors originate from a female donor with breast cancer. Some clones in this sample may be carry-over from other donors' samples.

This clonotype was observed many times. The J gene is TRBJ2-7, the V gene TRBV27; D possibly corresponds to TRBD2 (5 bases). V lost 5 bases and J 6 bases, leaving 8 bases between the germline ends. Germline V CDR1 and CDR2: MNHEY, SMNVEV (reference sequence). This CDR3 region has 11 residues. CDR3 in amino acids: CASSRELEQYF. The CDR3 nucleotides are TGTGCCAGCAGTCGGGAACTCGAGCAGTACTTC.

This clonotype was recorded at least ten times. V usage is TRBV9 and J usage is TRBJ2-3; 7 bases are a match to TRBD1. The CDR3 loop spans 16 amino acids. Germline V CDR1 and CDR2: SGDLS, YYNGEE. V was clipped by 0 bases and J by 1 base; unmatched bases: 5. Here the CDR3 reads CASSVANTGGTDTQYF. The CDR3 nucleotides read TGTGCCAGCAGCGTAGCTAACACAGGGGGCACAGATACGCAGTATTTT.

This clonotype came up many times. V and J are TRBV4-2 and TRBJ2-7; 8 nucleotides agree with TRBD1. The CDR3 is 16 residues long. Trimming took 0 bases from V and 6 from J; bases not matched to a gene: 10. Germline V lookup: CDR1 LGHNA, CDR2 YNFKEQ. As DNA, the CDR3 is TGTGCCAGCAGCCAAGATTTAGGGACAGGACCTTTCGAGCAGTACTTC. It translates to CASSQDLGTGPFEQYF.

This clonotype was counted many times. V usage is TRBV2 and J usage is TRBJ1-4; D is possibly TRBD1 (6 bases). Deletions cut 8 bases from V and 4 bases from J, with 26 bases between. The germline gives CDR1 SNHLY, CDR2 FYNNEI. The CDR3 covers 18 residues. The CDR3 coding sequence is TGTGCCAGCTTCCCAGCTCGTGCTGTGGGGGCATTTAATGAAAAACTGTTTTTT. This sequence encodes CASFPARAVGAFNEKLFF.

As regards this clonotype: The CDR3 does not close with the conserved phenylalanine or tryptophan, likely indicating a read error. The V gene is TRBV2, the J gene TRBJ2-3; 15 bases are shared with TRBD2. Germline V CDR1 and CDR2: SNHLY, FYNNEI. V shed 4 bases and J 6 bases; nucleotides not matched to a gene: 2. The CDR3 runs 15 residues. CDR3 DNA: TGTGCCAGCAGTGGGACTAGCGGGGGGGCGGATACGCAGTATTCT. Translation: CASSGTSGGADTQYS.

The sample holds many counts of this clonotype. This chain links TRBV19 with TRBJ2-7, with TRBD1 identical over 7 bases. There are 14 residues in the CDR3. Germline assignment: CDR1 LNHDA and CDR2 SQIVND (reference sequence). V was clipped by 4 bases and J by 2 bases; unmatched bases: 5. The CDR3 coding sequence is TGTGCCAGTAGTACCCCGACAGGGACCTACGAGCAGTACTTC. It translates to CASSTPTGTYEQYF. Combining the CDR3 with reference TRBV19 and TRBJ2-7 gives the whole variable domain DGGITQSPKYLFRKEGQNVTLSCEQNLNHDAMYWYRQDPGQGLRLIYYSQIVNDFQKGDIAEGYSVSREKKESFPLTVTSAQKNPTAFYLCASSTPTGTYEQYFGPGTRLTVT.

This clonotype came up many times. The genes are TRBV28 and TRBJ1-3; tentative D call: TRBD1 (5 bases). Germline CDR1 reads MDHEN; CDR2 reads SYDVKM. This CDR3 region has 14 residues. The V and J ends lost 6 bases and 3 bases respectively, with 12 bases between them. CDR3 region: CASRYLGVGNTIYF. The CDR3 DNA sequence: TGTGCCAGCAGGTATCTAGGGGTTGGAAACACCATATATTTT.

The count of this clonotype is one. The V gene is TRBV7-2, the J gene TRBJ1-2; D may be TRBD1 (6 bases). Trimming cost V 1 base and J 13 bases, with 10 bases left between them. The germline V gene encodes CDR1 SGHTA and CDR2 FQGNSA. The CDR3 extends over 11 amino acids. CDR3 nucleotides: TGTGCCAGCAGCTTAGGACAGGCTAGCACCTTC. The encoded protein is CASSLGQASTF.

This clonotype has a count of ten or more. The chain uses TRBV5-5 and TRBJ2-1, with TRBD2 matching over 8 bases. This CDR3 has 16 amino acids. The junction had 10 bases not matched to a gene; V was cut back by 4 bases and J by 4 bases. Germline CDR1 is SGHKS and CDR2 is YYEKEE (reference sequence). CDR3 nucleotide sequence: TGTGCCAGCAGCGCCCGGGAGGGACTAGGATACAATGAGCAGTTCTTC. It yields the protein CASSAREGLGYNEQFF.

Details on this clonotype: A much larger clonotype is one base distant, so this may be a read error. V is TRBV6-6 and J is TRBJ1-3, with 7 positions matching TRBD1. The junction had 13 bases not matched to a gene; V was cut back by 5 bases and J by 0 bases. The CDR3 covers 18 residues. From germline, CDR1 is MNHNY and CDR2 SVGAGI (reference sequence). Here the CDR3 DNA reads TGTGCCAGCAGTCATAACCCCAGGGGACAGAGCTCTGGAAACACCATATATTTT. As protein: CASSHNPRGQSSGNTIYF.

The V gene is TRBV5-4, the J gene TRBJ2-1, with TRBD2 matching 8 bases. The CDR3 length is 16 residues. The V gene end was trimmed by 1 base and the J gene end by 5 bases; junction bases not matched to a gene: 8. CDR1 and CDR2 (germline): SGHNT, YYREEE (reference sequence). This chain's CDR3 is CASSLITSGGDNEQFF. The CDR3, as DNA: TGTGCCAGCAGCTTGATTACCTCGGGGGGGGACAATGAGCAGTTCTTC.

This clonotype was counted at least ten times. The rearrangement links TRBV28 to TRBJ2-7, with D possibly matching TRBD2 (5 bases). The germline CDR1 and CDR2 sequences are MDHEN and SYDVKM. V was trimmed by 10 bases and J by 3 bases, leaving 16 bases between them. CDR3 length: 13 residues. For the CDR3, the DNA is TGTGCCACCTCCCGAATTCGGGGCTACGAGCAGTACTTC. This gives the protein CATSRIRGYEQYF.

In its sample, this clonotype was seen many times. The J gene is TRBJ1-3, the V gene TRBV19; D is unclear. V lost 6 bases and J lost 0, with 15 bases in between. The CDR3 contains 16 residues. Germline V gives CDR1 LNHDA, CDR2 SQIVND (reference sequence). CDR3 coding DNA: TGTGCCAGTAGATCGGGATGGCTGAGCTCTGGAAACACCATATATTTT. It translates to CASRSGWLSSGNTIYF.

This clonotype was observed once. Possible read error: a much larger clone is one base away. The chain has TRBV19 and TRBJ1-2; D might be TRBD1 (5 bases). V was shortened by 3 bases and J by 6 bases, with 11 bases between the two germline ends. This CDR3 contains 13 residues. Germline V CDR1 and CDR2: LNHDA, SQIVND (reference sequence). CDR3 residues: CASSIPGHHGYTF. The CDR3 coding sequence is TGTGCCAGTAGTATCCCGGGGCACCATGGCTACACCTTC.

As DNA, the CDR3 is TGCAGCGTTAGACTAGCGGGGGGAAAGTACCAAGAGACCCAGTACTTC. Translated: CSVRLAGGKYQETQYF. The chain is built from TRBV29-1 and TRBJ2-5; the match to TRBD2 covers 13 bases. This CDR3 comprises 16 residues. The J segment lost 0 bases and the V segment lost 5 bases, leaving 6 bases of the junction unmatched. Per germline, CDR1 SQVTM and CDR2 ANQGSEA.

In its sample, this clonotype was seen a few times. The junction does not match germline at one end; this may be a read error. The V gene is TRBV6-2 or TRBV6-3, the J gene TRBJ1-5; possibly TRBD1 for D (5 bases). The germline gives CDR1 MNHEY, CDR2 SVGEGT. The CDR3 spans 15 residues. CDR3: CAGSTRVSSNQPQHF. The CDR3 nucleotides are TGTGCCGGCAGTACCAGGGTTTCGAGCAATCAGCCCCAGCATTTT.

This clonotype was observed at least ten times. V is TRBV6-2 or TRBV6-3 and J is TRBJ2-1, with TRBD2 matching 11 bases. The germline V gene encodes CDR1 MNHEY and CDR2 SVGEGT. The CDR3 has 16 residues. The J segment lost 8 bases and the V segment lost 7 bases, leaving 13 bases of the junction unmatched. CDR3 loop: CASTDRVGLAGDEQFF. CDR3 nucleotides: TGTGCCAGCACCGACAGGGTTGGACTAGCGGGCGATGAGCAGTTCTTC.

This clonotype was seen a few times. The chain is built from TRBV7-3 and TRBJ2-2; tentative D call: TRBD2 (6 bases). The germline V gene encodes CDR1 SGHTA and CDR2 FQGTGA. V gave up 2 bases and J gave up 2 bases, with 9 bases separating them. This CDR3 spans 15 amino acids. CDR3 region: CASSLLGGNTGELFF. As DNA, the CDR3 is TGTGCCAGCAGCTTACTCGGGGGAAACACCGGGGAGCTGTTTTTT.

The sample holds a few counts of this clonotype. A read error is possible here, since a much larger clone lies one base away. The chain joins TRBV9 to TRBJ2-1; 9 bases fit TRBD2. In germline, CDR1 is SGDLS, CDR2 YYNGEE. This CDR3 spans 14 amino acids. This CDR3 is CASSAGTSLNEQSF. DNA for the CDR3: TGTGCCAGCAGCGCCGGGACTAGCCTCAATGAGCAGTCCTTC. Complete variable domain (other parts from reference TRBV9 and TRBJ2-1): DSGVTQTPKHLITATGQRVTLRCSPRSGDLSVYWYQQSLDQGLQFLIQYYNGEERAKGNILERFSAQQFPDLHSELNLSSLELGDSALYFCASSAGTSLNEQSFGPGTRLTVL.

This clonotype was counted ten times or more. The chain combines TRBV10-3 with TRBJ2-5; 14 positions agree with TRBD2. After removal of 6 bases from V and 10 bases from J, the junction contained 13 bases not matched to a gene. This CDR3 has 16 residues. Germline CDR1 and CDR2: ENHRY and SYGVKD. The CDR3 region is CAISPGLAGAEGDQYF. For the CDR3, the DNA is TGTGCCATCAGCCCGGGACTAGCGGGAGCCGAGGGAGACCAGTACTTC.

On this clonotype itself: A clone one base away is much larger, so this may be a read error. This sequence joins TRBV5-6 and TRBJ2-1; 8 bases are shared with TRBD2. Germline V gene lookup returns CDR1 SGHDT and CDR2 YYEEEE. CDR3 size: 16 residues. The CDR3 nucleotides read TGTGCCAGCAGCTTGGCCGGGAGGGGTCCCTACAATGGGCAGTTCTTC. Translated, it gives CASSLAGRGPYNGQFF.

This clonotype was seen ten or more times. The chain joins TRBV27 to TRBJ2-5; D uncertain. Germline V gives CDR1 MNHEY, CDR2 SMNVEV (reference sequence). The CDR3 totals 14 residues. Trimming took 2 bases from V and 1 from J, leaving 8 bases between them. This chain's CDR3 is CASSLIPTQETQYF. In nucleotides, the CDR3 is TGTGCCAGCAGTTTAATACCAACCCAAGAGACCCAGTACTTC.